What follows are 22 T cell receptor beta chains derived from one specimen sequenced in a study of CD8 T cells in ankylosing spondylitis. Findings and limits, study-wide: Seemingly distinctive of ankylosing spondylitis blood was a TCR beta motif formed by eight highly homologous variants.

No antigen is known for these receptors. Via MiXCR, TCRdb re-called the 5' RACE reads, giving one row per CDR3 protein. The table has over 700,000 distinct CDR3 sequences, around 19% seen once. The source material was blood, either unsorted or a sorted T cell fraction (not recorded which). All receptors come from a male donor with ankylosing spondylitis.

The chain employs TRBV7-9 and TRBJ1-1; no definite D call. Trimming left V 1 base short and J 7 bases short, with 7 bases between. The V gene's germline CDR1 is SEHNR and CDR2 FQNEAQ (reference sequence). The CDR3 runs to 12 residues. The DNA of the CDR3 is TGTGCCAGCAGCTTAGTACAGCTTGAAGCTTTCTTT. Translated, it gives CASSLVQLEAFF.

This clonotype occurred many times. The CDR3 protein is CASSSRGAVRTDTQYF. In nucleotides, the CDR3 is TGCGCCAGCAGCAGCCGGGGGGCGGTCCGCACAGATACGCAGTATTTT. V gene TRBV5-1 combines with J gene TRBJ2-3, with D tentatively TRBD2 (7 bases). The germline V gene has CDR1 SGHRS and CDR2 YFSETQ. This CDR3 region has 16 residues. V gave up 4 bases and J gave up 1 base, with 16 bases separating them.

This clonotype was detected a few times. The rearrangement joins TRBV9 to TRBJ2-7; perhaps TRBD2 as D (6 bases). Trimming took 4 bases from V and 3 from J, leaving 20 bases between them. The CDR3 sequence is 16 residues long. CDR1 and CDR2 from the germline V gene are SGDLS and YYNGEE. The CDR3 region is CASSPRGGRGIYEQYF. CDR3 sequence (DNA): TGTGCCAGCAGCCCCCGAGGAGGCCGGGGGATCTACGAGCAGTACTTC.

The rearrangement links TRBV20-1 to TRBJ2-1; 7 bases agree with TRBD2. V was clipped by 6 bases and J by 0 bases; unmatched bases: 11. In germline, CDR1 is DFQATT, CDR2 SNEGSKA (reference sequence). This CDR3 has 16 residues. DNA for the CDR3: TGCAGTGCCCCTATTGGGGGGGGGAGCTCCTACAATGAGCAGTTCTTC. It specifies CSAPIGGGSSYNEQFF.

The chain joins TRBV20-1 to TRBJ2-7; 9 bases are shared with TRBD1. The CDR3 length is 13 residues. Germline-derived CDR1 and CDR2 are DFQATT and SNEGSKA (reference sequence). With V trimmed by 6 bases and J by 1 base, 4 bases remained unmatched. As DNA, the CDR3 is TGCAGTGCACCGGACAGGGGTTCCTACGAGCAGTACTTC. It yields the protein CSAPDRGSYEQYF.

The CDR3 spells CASSPLDTQYF. The CDR3 nucleotides read TGTGCCAGCAGCCCTTTAGATACGCAGTATTTT. This chain joins TRBV7-8 and TRBJ2-3; D call uncertain. The CDR3 length is 11 residues. Trimming pared 5 bases from V and 5 bases from J, leaving 5 bases between. Germline V gene sequence: CDR1 SGHVS, CDR2 FQNEAQ.

This clonotype was counted only a few times. This chain joins TRBV5-1 and TRBJ1-2; 10 bases align to TRBD1. Per the germline V gene, CDR1 is SGHRS and CDR2 is YFSETQ. The CDR3 covers 15 residues. V trimming: 3 bases; J trimming: 8 bases; junction bases outside the gene matches: 10. The chain's CDR3 is CASSSWDRGEWGYTF. The DNA for the CDR3 is TGCGCCAGCAGCTCCTGGGACAGGGGCGAATGGGGCTACACCTTC.

This clonotype was seen only a few times. The chain is built from TRBV5-6 and TRBJ1-6, with TRBD1 as a possible D gene (5 bases). Germline CDR1 and CDR2: SGHDT and YYEEEE. The CDR3 is made up of 15 amino acids. V was cut by 2 bases and J by 5 bases, with 11 bases left in between. The CDR3 nucleotides read TGTGCCAGCAGCTTCCGGGACCGCGATAATTCACCCCTCCACTTT. As protein: CASSFRDRDNSPLHF.

The gene calls are TRBV25-1 and TRBJ2-7; weak D call: TRBD2 (6 bases). The V and J ends lost 2 bases and 6 bases respectively, with 35 bases between them. CDR1 and CDR2 from the germline V gene are MGHDK and SYGVNS. The CDR3 totals 21 residues. CDR3 sequence (DNA): TGTGCCAGCAGTGAAGGAGGGCACAGCAGATGGCAAGTACGCGTATCGCCCGAGCAGTACTTC. Translating gives CASSEGGHSRWQVRVSPEQYF.

The J gene is TRBJ1-5, the V gene TRBV20-1; possible D gene TRBD1, 5 bases. Trimming shortened V by 0 bases and J by 4 bases, and 13 bases separated the two germline ends. The germline gives CDR1 DFQATT, CDR2 SNEGSKA (reference sequence). This CDR3 region has 15 residues. CDR3 region: CSARDNTGTNQPQHF. The CDR3 DNA follows: TGCAGTGCTAGAGATAACACCGGGACGAATCAGCCCCAGCATTTT.

The rearrangement links TRBV11-1 to TRBJ2-3, with 8 bases that match TRBD2. The CDR3 has 18 residues. The V gene's germline CDR1 is SGHAT and CDR2 FQDESV (reference sequence). The ends lost 7 bases at V and 1 base at J; junction bases unmatched: 16. Written as DNA, the CDR3 is TGTGCCAGCATTGGCGGGGACAACGCCGGGGGGGGCACAGATACGCAGTATTTT. Residues: CASIGGDNAGGGTDTQYF.

This rearrangement joins TRBV20-1 to TRBJ2-7; TRBD2 might be the D (6 bases). The V end lost 0 bases, the J end lost 7 bases, and 16 bases lay between the germline ends. In germline, CDR1 is DFQATT, CDR2 SNEGSKA (reference sequence). This CDR3 comprises 14 residues. In DNA form, the CDR3 reads TGCAGTGCTAGAGATTCTAGCGCCCTAGAGGAGCAGTACTTC. Translation: CSARDSSALEEQYF.

This clonotype was seen a few times. The chain recombines TRBV7-9 with TRBJ2-1; 15 nucleotides line up with TRBD2. The CDR3 runs 17 residues. J was trimmed by 5 bases and V by 4 bases; bases with no gene match: 6. Germline V lookup: CDR1 SEHNR, CDR2 FQNEAQ (reference sequence). The CDR3 DNA follows: TGTGCCAGCAGCTCCTGGACTAGCGGGGGGGCCGACAATGAGCAGTTCTTC. Translation gives CASSSWTSGGADNEQFF.

This clonotype was counted ten times or more. Germline and junction disagree at one end, which may indicate a read error. The chain employs TRBV29-1 and TRBJ1-1; no definite D call. The CDR3 sequence is 11 residues long. The germline V gene has CDR1 SQVTM and CDR2 ANQGSEA. The CDR3 region is CSVALKTEAFF. In DNA, the CDR3 is TGCAGCGTTGCCTTGAAAACTGAAGCTTTCTTT.

This clonotype was found many times. V is TRBV12-3 or TRBV12-4 and J is TRBJ1-5; TRBD1 agrees at 8 bases. This CDR3 is 15 amino acids long. V shed 6 bases, J shed 3 bases, and the junction held 7 bases outside the gene matches. The CDR3 DNA reads TGTGCCAGCAGCACGGCGGGACAGGCCAATCAGCCCCAGCATTTT. Protein: CASSTAGQANQPQHF.

This clonotype was detected a few times. The chain uses TRBV4-3 and TRBJ1-5, with D perhaps matching TRBD1 (5 bases). Germline CDR1 LGHNA, CDR2 YSLEER. The CDR3 loop spans 15 amino acids. The V and J ends lost 0 bases and 6 bases respectively, with 12 bases between them. This chain's CDR3 is CASSQDSGPGQPQHF. Written as DNA, the CDR3 is TGCGCCAGCAGCCAAGATTCAGGGCCCGGTCAGCCCCAGCATTTT.

The chain combines TRBV29-1 with TRBJ2-7; D unclear. The V gene's germline CDR1 is SQVTM and CDR2 ANQGSEA. This CDR3 comprises 15 residues. Deletions cut 4 bases from V and 4 bases from J, with 20 bases between. CDR3 nucleotides: TGCAGCGTTGTGGGGTACAGAGCTACCGATTACGAGCAGTACTTC. It yields the protein CSVVGYRATDYEQYF.

This clonotype has ten or more counts. The chain recombines TRBV7-2 with TRBJ1-2; 7 bases line up with TRBD1. The V gene end was trimmed by 4 bases and the J gene end by 1 base; junction bases not matched to a gene: 6. Germline V lookup: CDR1 SGHTA, CDR2 FQGNSA. CDR3 length equals 15 residues. CDR3 sequence reads: CASSSRGAINYGYTF. The CDR3 nucleotides are TGTGCCAGCAGCTCCAGGGGGGCGATTAACTATGGCTACACCTTC.

V gene TRBV7-3 combines with J gene TRBJ2-2; tentative D call: TRBD1 (5 bases). V was cut by 6 bases and J by 1 base, with 15 bases left in between. Germline-derived CDR1 and CDR2 are SGHTA and FQGTGA. This CDR3 spans 16 amino acids. CDR3 loop: CASSYLGGQNTGELFF. CDR3 nucleotide sequence: TGTGCCAGCAGTTACTTAGGCGGACAGAACACCGGGGAGCTGTTTTTT.

On this clonotype itself: The junction departs from the called germline gene at one end, perhaps through a read error. The chain recombines TRBV19 with TRBJ1-5; D is uncertain. This CDR3 has 15 amino acids. Germline CDR1 is LNHDA and CDR2 is SQIVND (reference sequence). The CDR3 DNA is TGTGCCAGTAGTATACGGGCCACGAGCACTCAGCCCCAGCATTTT. Its protein is CASSIRATSTQPQHF.

This clonotype was detected many times. J is TRBJ2-2 and V is TRBV29-1; tentatively, D is TRBD1 (6 bases). Looked up from germline, CDR1 is SQVTM and CDR2 is ANQGSEA. The V end was cut by 7 bases, the J end by 0 bases, with 15 bases between. The CDR3 contains 15 residues. The CDR3 DNA follows: TGCAGCGCCAGAACAGGGAGTTCGAACACCGGGGAGCTGTTTTTT. Its translation is CSARTGSSNTGELFF.

This clonotype was picked up a small number of times. The rearrangement uses TRBV24-1 and TRBJ2-1, with D perhaps TRBD1 (6 bases). Germline values: CDR1 KGHDR, CDR2 SFDVKD. Trimming removed 4 bases at V and 7 bases at J, with 13 bases between. CDR3 length equals 14 residues. The CDR3 DNA sequence: TGTGCCACCAGTGAGCCCGGGACAACAAATGAGCAGTTCTTC. Protein sequence: CATSEPGTTNEQFF.